The 31 T cell receptor beta chains listed next were all sequenced from one sample in a study of high-grade serous ovarian cancer treatment subgroups. Method: immunoSEQ multiplex PCR; TCRdb's copy keeps in-frame clones and lacks some. This table has about 30,000 clones, roughly 80% appearing once. Tumor samples were taken before definitive surgery or chemotherapy. The sequenced material came from tumor tissue. The source is a human donor with high-grade serous ovarian cancer.

This clone showed up just a few times. One end of the junction is discordant with germline, which a read error may explain. The V call is TRBV30, the J call TRBJ2-7; the match to TRBD2 covers 7 bases. CDR1 and CDR2 from the germline V gene are GTSNPN and SVGIG (reference sequence). The CDR3 covers 12 residues. The DNA of the CDR3 is TGTGCCTGGAGTGTACGGTCTAGCGGCCGGGACTTC. Translated: CAWSVRSSGRDF.

The chain uses TRBV30 and TRBJ2-3; 9 nucleotides align to TRBD1. Germline V lookup: CDR1 GTSNPN, CDR2 SVGIG (reference sequence). The CDR3 extends over 14 amino acids. The ends lost 3 bases at V and 1 base at J; junction bases unmatched: 2. The CDR3 here is CAWRRQGGTDTQYF. CDR3 bases: TGTGCCTGGAGGAGACAGGGGGGCACAGATACGCAGTATTTT. Using reference TRBV30 and TRBJ2-3 for the parts outside the CDR3, the full variable domain is SQTIHQWPATLVQPVGSPLSLECTVEGTSNPNLYWYRQAAGRGLQLLFYSVGIGQISSEVPQNLSASRPQDRQFILSSKKLLLSDSGFYLCAWRRQGGTDTQYFGPGTRLTVL.

The count of this clone is one. CDR3 DNA sequence: TGTGCCAGCAGTTCTCCCGGGACAGGGGAAAAACTGTTTTTT. Its translation: CASSSPGTGEKLFF. V and J are TRBV27 and TRBJ1-4, with 9 bases matching TRBD1. The CDR3 totals 14 residues. The germline gives CDR1 MNHEY, CDR2 SMNVEV (reference sequence). V lost 4 bases and J lost 8; bases outside the gene matches: 5.

The chain is built from TRBV28 and TRBJ2-4, with TRBD2 as a possible D gene (5 bases). Trimming took off 2 bases at V and 0 bases at J, with 8 bases between the two ends. Germline V lookup: CDR1 MDHEN, CDR2 SYDVKM. The CDR3 consists of 15 residues. The CDR3 is CASSLAGIAKNIQYF. The CDR3 DNA reads TGTGCCAGCAGTTTAGCGGGTATAGCCAAAAACATTCAGTACTTC.

The chain joins TRBV2 to TRBJ1-5; no definite D call. The germline gives CDR1 SNHLY, CDR2 FYNNEI. The CDR3 consists of 13 residues. V was pared by 3 bases and J by 3 bases, with 6 bases between. The CDR3 region is CASSDGFNQPQHF. In DNA, the CDR3 is TGTGCCAGCAGTGATGGGTTCAATCAGCCCCAGCATTTT.

Worth noting for this clone: A read error may produce the germline difference seen at one junction end. The chain uses TRBV19 and TRBJ1-2, with 10 bases identical to TRBD1. Germline values: CDR1 LNHDA, CDR2 SQIVND (reference sequence). There are 14 residues in the CDR3. The DNA for the CDR3 is TGTGCGAGTACGAACTGGGGACAGGGGAATGGCTACACCTTC. The encoded protein is CASTNWGQGNGYTF.

This clone is labeled medium-sized (0.01 to 0.1%). In the same sample, other DNA sequences code for this CDR3. The CDR3 is CASSYSGQINEKLFF. For the CDR3, the DNA is TGTGCCAGCAGTTACTCGGGACAGATTAATGAAAAACTGTTTTTT. V and J are TRBV6-5 and TRBJ1-4; 7 bases match TRBD1. The V and J ends lost 0 bases and 4 bases, in that order; junction bases with no gene match: 2. This CDR3 has 15 amino acids. Germline CDR1 and CDR2: MNHEY and SVGAGI.

V usage is TRBV6-6 and J usage is TRBJ1-5; D might be TRBD1 (6 bases). Germline assignment: CDR1 MNHNY and CDR2 SVGAGI (reference sequence). V was clipped by 6 bases and J by 1 base, with 7 bases between them. The CDR3 is 13 amino acids. Written as DNA, the CDR3 is TGTGCCAGCAGCGACAGGAGCAATCAGCCCCAGCATTTT. Protein: CASSDRSNQPQHF.

The chain recombines TRBV5-1 with TRBJ1-4; D is possibly TRBD1 (5 bases). The CDR3 has 13 residues. CDR1 is SGHRS, CDR2 YFSETQ, per germline. The ends were cut back, 6 bases at V and 8 bases at J, with 14 bases in the middle. The CDR3 sequence is CASKLGVGEKLFF. CDR3 coding DNA: TGCGCCAGCAAACTAGGGGTAGGAGAAAAACTGTTTTTT.

In this sample, this clone turned up once. This chain joins TRBV5-4 and TRBJ2-1; 14 positions agree with TRBD2. Germline CDR1 reads SGHNT; CDR2 reads YYREEE (reference sequence). V was pared by 0 bases and J by 0 bases, with 2 bases of the junction left unmatched. This CDR3 spans 18 amino acids. CDR3 in amino acids: CASSLAGTSGSSYNEQFF. The CDR3 DNA sequence: TGTGCCAGCAGCTTGGCCGGGACTAGCGGGAGCTCCTACAATGAGCAGTTCTTC.

This sequence joins TRBV2 and TRBJ1-5, with 10 bases identical to TRBD1. The CDR3 length is 20 residues. V shed 4 bases, J shed 1 base, and the junction held 16 bases outside the gene matches. Germline V gene lookup returns CDR1 SNHLY and CDR2 FYNNEI. The CDR3 sequence is CASSVAGTGDFVESNQPQHF. The CDR3 nucleotides read TGTGCCAGCAGTGTGGCCGGGACAGGGGATTTTGTTGAGAGCAATCAGCCCCAGCATTTT.

The J gene is TRBJ2-7, the V gene TRBV18; D is ambiguous. The CDR3 is made up of 13 amino acids. Germline V gene sequence: CDR1 KGHSH, CDR2 LQKENI. Trimming removed 2 bases from V and 2 bases from J, with 7 bases in between. The CDR3 DNA sequence: TGTGCCAGCTCACCAGAGACTCCCTACGAGCAGTACTTC. This gives the protein CASSPETPYEQYF.

The chain employs TRBV6-1 and TRBJ1-6; a weak D match, TRBD1 (5 bases). V gave up 4 bases and J gave up 7 bases, with 11 bases separating them. From germline, CDR1 is MNHNS and CDR2 SASEGT. There are 14 residues in the CDR3. The CDR3 DNA reads TGTGCCAGCAGTGCAGGGTTGGGAAATTCACCCCTCCACTTT. It specifies CASSAGLGNSPLHF.

This clone was counted once. The chain has TRBV7-8 and TRBJ2-7, with 16 nucleotides matching TRBD2. The length of the CDR3 is 17 residues. V gave up 1 base and J gave up 3 bases; unmatched junction bases: 3. The germline V gene encodes CDR1 SGHVS and CDR2 FQNEAQ. As DNA, the CDR3 is TGTGCCAGCAGCTTAGTGGGGACTAGCGGGAGGGGCTACGAGCAGTACTTC. It yields the protein CASSLVGTSGRGYEQYF.

The sample holds a few counts of this clone. The genes are TRBV2 and TRBJ1-5; TRBD1 matches at 7 bases. Per the germline V gene, CDR1 is SNHLY and CDR2 is FYNNEI. This CDR3 is built from 13 residues. Trimming at V came to 6 bases and at J to 4 bases, leaving 3 bases not matched to a gene. CDR3 nucleotides: TGTGCCAGCAGATCGACAGGGAATCAGCCCCAGCATTTT. Protein sequence: CASRSTGNQPQHF.

This CDR3 is CASSLVFGRYNEQFF. The CDR3 nucleotides read TGTGCCAGCAGCTTAGTTTTCGGGAGATACAATGAGCAGTTCTTC. V usage is TRBV7-9 and J usage is TRBJ2-1, with D perhaps TRBD2 (6 bases). Trimming removed 1 base at V and 4 bases at J, with 11 bases between. Germline CDR1 is SEHNR and CDR2 is FQNEAQ (reference sequence). The CDR3 is 15 residues long.

The chain is built from TRBV9 and TRBJ1-4; 11 bases are a match to TRBD1. Trimming took 1 base from V and 7 from J; bases not matched to a gene: 3. The CDR3 has 15 amino acids. Germline-derived CDR1 and CDR2 are SGDLS and YYNGEE. DNA for the CDR3: TGTGCCAGCAGCGTATCTGGACAGGGGGCTGAAAAACTGTTTTTT. Residues: CASSVSGQGAEKLFF.

V gene TRBV10-1 combines with J gene TRBJ2-2; D call uncertain. V was cut by 0 bases and J by 6 bases, with 8 bases left in between. The CDR3 sequence is 14 residues long. The germline V gene encodes CDR1 WNHNN and CDR2 SYGVQD (reference sequence). In DNA, the CDR3 is TGCGCCAGCAGTGAGTCGTCGGCGTCCGGGGAGCTGTTTTTT. Translation gives CASSESSASGELFF.

Notes on this clone: One end of the junction fails to match germline, which may point to a read error. The CDR3 DNA reads as TGTGCCAGCAAGGAAGACAGGGATGGTTTCTTC. Amino acids: CASKEDRDGFF. This chain links TRBV6-1 with TRBJ2-7, with 7 bases aligning to TRBD1. CDR1 is MNHNS, CDR2 SASEGT, per germline. CDR3 length equals 11 residues.

The J gene is TRBJ1-1, the V gene TRBV29-1; the D gene is possibly TRBD1 (5 bases). The CDR3 sequence is 13 residues long. Germline V gene sequence: CDR1 SQVTM, CDR2 ANQGSEA. Trimming stripped 2 bases from V and 6 bases from J, with 13 bases between. CDR3 DNA sequence: TGCAGCGTTGAACGGGGACGTAGCGCTGAAGCTTTCTTT. This translates into CSVERGRSAEAFF.

This clone was observed a single time. The chain recombines TRBV6-1 with TRBJ2-1; D is perhaps TRBD2 (5 bases). Germline CDR1 and CDR2: MNHNS and SASEGT. V was pared by 7 bases and J by 5 bases, with 12 bases between. The length of the CDR3 is 13 residues. Here the CDR3 DNA reads TGTGCCAGCAAAACTAGTTCAAACAATGAGCAGTTCTTC. Protein: CASKTSSNNEQFF.

The J gene is TRBJ2-3, the V gene TRBV28; TRBD2 matches at 10 bases. The CDR3 contains 17 residues. V lost 4 bases and J lost 0; bases outside the gene matches: 7. Germline lookup yields CDR1 MDHEN and CDR2 SYDVKM. CDR3 DNA: TGTGCCAGCAGTTCCTTAACTAGCGGGACGAGCACAGATACGCAGTATTTT. Translating gives CASSSLTSGTSTDTQYF.

This chain uses TRBV30 with TRBJ2-1, with 11 bases identical to TRBD1. Unmatched junction bases numbered 10, after V lost 2 bases and J lost 10 bases. The CDR3 runs to 15 residues. CDR1 is GTSNPN and CDR2 is SVGIG in the germline V gene (reference sequence). CDR3 sequence reads: CAWSPGTGGSNEQFF. Written as DNA, the CDR3 is TGTGCCTGGAGTCCCGGGACAGGGGGTAGCAACGAGCAGTTCTTC.

The chain employs TRBV28 and TRBJ1-1; D is unresolved. The V end was cut by 0 bases, the J end by 1 base, with 12 bases between. The CDR3 loop spans 16 amino acids. Germline V lookup: CDR1 MDHEN, CDR2 SYDVKM. This CDR3 reads CASSLWGKPQNTEAFF. CDR3 DNA: TGTGCCAGCAGTTTATGGGGCAAGCCACAGAACACTGAAGCTTTCTTT.

V usage is TRBV10-3 and J usage is TRBJ2-5, with D perhaps matching TRBD2 (6 bases). V was pared by 2 bases and J by 5 bases, with 12 bases between. CDR3 size: 14 residues. Germline V CDR1 and CDR2: ENHRY, SYGVKD. In nucleotides, the CDR3 is TGTGCCATCAGTGAGGTTGGCCGGGGGGAGACCCAGTACTTC. Translation gives CAISEVGRGETQYF.

This chain uses TRBV13 with TRBJ2-5, with 10 bases identical to TRBD1. Germline CDR1 is PRHDT and CDR2 is FYEKMQ (reference sequence). V lost 4 bases, J lost 5 bases, and 7 bases stayed unmatched. This CDR3 is built from 15 residues. In DNA, the CDR3 is TGTGCCAGCAGCTACTGGACAGGGGGAGACGAGACCCAGTACTTC. Amino acid sequence: CASSYWTGGDETQYF. The full variable domain, in which reference TRBV13 and TRBJ2-5 provide the parts outside the CDR3, is AAGVIQSPRHLIKEKRETATLKCYPIPRHDTVYWYQQGPGQDPQFLISFYEKMQSDKGSIPDRFSAQQFSDYHSELNMSSLELGDSALYFCASSYWTGGDETQYFGPGTRLLVL.

This sequence joins TRBV9 and TRBJ2-3; D is uncertain. Germline loops: CDR1 SGDLS, CDR2 YYNGEE. V was shortened by 3 bases and J by 0 bases, with 5 bases between the two germline ends. CDR3 length: 13 amino acids. The CDR3 region is CASSALSTDTQYF. The CDR3 nucleotides read TGTGCCAGCAGCGCCCTTAGCACAGATACGCAGTATTTT. Together with reference TRBV9 and TRBJ2-3, the CDR3 gives the full variable domain: DSGVTQTPKHLITATGQRVTLRCSPRSGDLSVYWYQQSLDQGLQFLIQYYNGEERAKGNILERFSAQQFPDLHSELNLSSLELGDSALYFCASSALSTDTQYFGPGTRLTVL.

This clone has only a few counts. The rearrangement uses TRBV30 and TRBJ1-1; D is ambiguous. V lost 0 bases to trimming and J lost 0 bases, with 8 bases between them. The CDR3 loop spans 14 amino acids. Germline V gene sequence: CDR1 GTSNPN, CDR2 SVGIG (reference sequence). The CDR3 here is CAWSVLRMNTEAFF. The CDR3 nucleotides read TGTGCCTGGAGTGTGTTACGGATGAACACTGAAGCTTTCTTT.

V is TRBV18 and J is TRBJ2-3; D is possibly TRBD1 (5 bases). The CDR3 length is 15 residues. Trimming cost V 6 bases and J 3 bases, with 16 bases left between them. Germline V gene data show CDR1 as KGHSH and CDR2 as LQKENI. The CDR3 reads CASSAPGSFTDTQYF. As DNA, the CDR3 is TGTGCCAGCTCGGCCCCAGGGTCCTTTACAGATACGCAGTATTTT.

This clone was seen once. The rearrangement uses TRBV29-1 and TRBJ2-1; the match to TRBD1 covers 7 bases. Germline trimming cut 1 base from V and 6 bases from J; bases unmatched to any gene: 6. The CDR3 length is 14 residues. Per the germline V gene, CDR1 is SQVTM and CDR2 is ANQGSEA. The CDR3 DNA sequence: TGCAGCGTTGAAGTCCCGGACAGGCTCAATGAGCAGTTCTTC. This encodes CSVEVPDRLNEQFF.

The chain combines TRBV4-1 with TRBJ2-5; D is possibly TRBD2 (6 bases). The length of the CDR3 is 17 residues. The ends were cut back, 4 bases at V and 1 base at J, with 19 bases in the middle. Germline V gene lookup returns CDR1 MGHRA and CDR2 YSYEKL. The CDR3 reads CASSLSPGGSLQETQYF. DNA of the CDR3: TGCGCCAGCAGCCTCTCCCCCGGAGGGAGTCTCCAAGAGACCCAGTACTTC.